This T cell receptor (beta chain) comes out of a study of TIL therapy for anti-PD-1-resistant metastatic lung cancer. This clone has just one count. This was the immunoSEQ v3 assay. The data were produced by immunoSEQ multiplex PCR, yet TCRdb's version contains in-frame clones alone and is incomplete. The sample holds tens of thousands of clones; approximately 86% are singletons and the top ten take approximately 5.1%. This CDR3 has 15 residues. CDR1 and CDR2 (germline): MRHNA, SNTAGT. The V gene lost 2 bases and the J gene lost 2 bases, with 11 bases spanning the gap. Stated time point: pre-treatment sample, taken before nivolumab and TIL therapy.

This receptor was identified in a person between 30 and 79 years old with non-small cell lung cancer. V is TRBV6-4 and J is TRBJ2-3; a possible D gene is TRBD1 (5 bases). The input for sequencing was blood, taken at baseline. The CDR3 DNA follows: TGTGCCAGCAGTGACGGGGCAGCCAACACAGATACGCAGTATTTT. This sequence encodes CASSDGAANTDTQYF.